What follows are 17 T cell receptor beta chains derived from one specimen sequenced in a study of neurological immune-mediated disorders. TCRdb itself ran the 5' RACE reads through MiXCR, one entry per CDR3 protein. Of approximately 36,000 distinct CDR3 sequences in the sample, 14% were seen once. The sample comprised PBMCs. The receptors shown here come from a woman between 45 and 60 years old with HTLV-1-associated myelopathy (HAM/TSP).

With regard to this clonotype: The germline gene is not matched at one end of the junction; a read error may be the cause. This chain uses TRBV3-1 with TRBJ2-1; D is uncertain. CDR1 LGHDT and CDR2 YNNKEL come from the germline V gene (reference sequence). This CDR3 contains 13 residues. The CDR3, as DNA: TGTGCCAGCCGCCAAGCTAGTCGGAATGAGCAGTTCTTC. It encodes CASRQASRNEQFF.

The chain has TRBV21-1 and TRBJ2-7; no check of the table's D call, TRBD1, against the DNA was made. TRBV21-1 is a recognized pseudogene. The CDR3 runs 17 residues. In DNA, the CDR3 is TGTGCCAGCAGCAAAAAGAGGTGCCGGTCCCTTCCCTACGAGCAGTACGTC. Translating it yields CASSKKRCRSLPYEQYV.

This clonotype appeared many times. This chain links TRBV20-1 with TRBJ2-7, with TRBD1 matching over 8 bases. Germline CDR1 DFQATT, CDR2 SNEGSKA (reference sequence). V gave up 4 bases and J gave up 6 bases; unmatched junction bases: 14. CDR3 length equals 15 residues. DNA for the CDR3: TGCAGTGCTACTAACATAGGACAGGGCGCCGGCGAGCAGTACTTC. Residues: CSATNIGQGAGEQYF.

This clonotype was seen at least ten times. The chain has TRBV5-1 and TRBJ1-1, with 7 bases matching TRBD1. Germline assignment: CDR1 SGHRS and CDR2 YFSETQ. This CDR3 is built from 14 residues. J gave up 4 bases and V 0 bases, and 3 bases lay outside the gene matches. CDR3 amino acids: CASSLGQGGTEAFF. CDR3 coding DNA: TGCGCCAGCAGCTTGGGACAGGGAGGCACTGAAGCTTTCTTT.

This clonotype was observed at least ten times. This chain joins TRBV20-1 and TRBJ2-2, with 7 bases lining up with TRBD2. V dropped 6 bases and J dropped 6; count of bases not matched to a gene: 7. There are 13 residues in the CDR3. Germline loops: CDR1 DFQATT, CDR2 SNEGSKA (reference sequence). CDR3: CSAGLVGPGELFF. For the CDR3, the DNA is TGCAGTGCCGGACTAGTAGGGCCCGGGGAGCTGTTTTTT.

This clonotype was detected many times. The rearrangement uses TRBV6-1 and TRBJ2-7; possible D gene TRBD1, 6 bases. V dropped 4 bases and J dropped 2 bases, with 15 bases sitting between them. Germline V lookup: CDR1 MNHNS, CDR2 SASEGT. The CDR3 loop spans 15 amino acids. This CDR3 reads CASSVFRDTPYEQYF. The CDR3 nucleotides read TGTGCCAGCAGTGTATTCCGGGACACCCCCTACGAGCAGTACTTC.

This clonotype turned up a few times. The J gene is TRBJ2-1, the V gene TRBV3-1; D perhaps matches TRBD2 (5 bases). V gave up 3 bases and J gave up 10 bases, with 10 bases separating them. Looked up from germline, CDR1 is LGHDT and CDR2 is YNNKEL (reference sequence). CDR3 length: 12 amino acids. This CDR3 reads CASSHRGIEQFF. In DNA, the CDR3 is TGTGCCAGCAGCCATCGGGGTATAGAGCAGTTCTTC.

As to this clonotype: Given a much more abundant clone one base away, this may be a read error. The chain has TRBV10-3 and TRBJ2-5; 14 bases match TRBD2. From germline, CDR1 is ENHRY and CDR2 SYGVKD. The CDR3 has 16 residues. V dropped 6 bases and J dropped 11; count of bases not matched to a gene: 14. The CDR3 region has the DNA TGTGCCATCAGCGGGACTAGCGGGGGAAGCTACAATGAGCAGTACTTC. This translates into CAISGTSGGSYNEQYF.

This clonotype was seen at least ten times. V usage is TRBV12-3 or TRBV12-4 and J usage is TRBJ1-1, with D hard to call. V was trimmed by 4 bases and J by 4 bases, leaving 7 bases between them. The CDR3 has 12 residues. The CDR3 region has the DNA TGTGCCAGCAGTTGGATCGGCACTGAAGCTTTCTTT. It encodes CASSWIGTEAFF.

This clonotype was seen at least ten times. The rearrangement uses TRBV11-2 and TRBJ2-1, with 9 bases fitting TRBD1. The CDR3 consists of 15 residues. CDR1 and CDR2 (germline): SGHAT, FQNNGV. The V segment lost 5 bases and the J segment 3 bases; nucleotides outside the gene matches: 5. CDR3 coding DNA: TGTGCCAGCAGCAGGCCGGGACAGGGCTACAATGAGCAGTTCTTC. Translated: CASSRPGQGYNEQFF.

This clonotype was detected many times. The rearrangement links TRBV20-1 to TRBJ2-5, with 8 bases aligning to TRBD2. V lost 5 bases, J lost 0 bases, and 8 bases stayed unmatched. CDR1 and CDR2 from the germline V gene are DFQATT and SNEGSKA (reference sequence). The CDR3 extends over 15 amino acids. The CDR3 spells CSAYNSGAYQETQYF. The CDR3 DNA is TGCAGTGCTTATAATAGCGGGGCCTACCAAGAGACCCAGTACTTC.

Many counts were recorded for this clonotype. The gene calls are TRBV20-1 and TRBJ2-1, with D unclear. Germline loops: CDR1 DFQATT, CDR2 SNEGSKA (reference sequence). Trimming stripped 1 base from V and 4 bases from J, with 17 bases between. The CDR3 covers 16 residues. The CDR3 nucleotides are TGCAGTGCTAGAGTGACTCAGTGGGGTCAATACAATGAGCAGTTCTTC. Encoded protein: CSARVTQWGQYNEQFF.

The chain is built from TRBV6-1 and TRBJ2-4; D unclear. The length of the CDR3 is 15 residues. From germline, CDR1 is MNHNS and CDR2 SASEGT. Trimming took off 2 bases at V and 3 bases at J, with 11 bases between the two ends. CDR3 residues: CASSERRYSKNIQYF. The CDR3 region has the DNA TGTGCCAGCAGTGAACGGCGATATAGCAAAAACATTCAGTACTTC.

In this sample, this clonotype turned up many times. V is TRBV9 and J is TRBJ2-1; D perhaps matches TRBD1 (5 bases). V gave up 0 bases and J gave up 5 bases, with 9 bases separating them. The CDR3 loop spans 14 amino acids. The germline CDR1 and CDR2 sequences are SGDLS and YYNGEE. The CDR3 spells CASSVEGRDNEQFF. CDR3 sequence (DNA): TGTGCCAGCAGCGTAGAGGGCAGGGACAATGAGCAGTTCTTC. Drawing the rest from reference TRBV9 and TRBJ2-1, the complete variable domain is DSGVTQTPKHLITATGQRVTLRCSPRSGDLSVYWYQQSLDQGLQFLIQYYNGEERAKGNILERFSAQQFPDLHSELNLSSLELGDSALYFCASSVEGRDNEQFFGPGTRLTVL.

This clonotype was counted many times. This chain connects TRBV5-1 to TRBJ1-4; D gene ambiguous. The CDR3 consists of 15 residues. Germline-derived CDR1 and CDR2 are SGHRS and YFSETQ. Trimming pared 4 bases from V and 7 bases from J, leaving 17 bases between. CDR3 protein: CASSLRTRTGEKLFF. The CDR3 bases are TGCGCCAGCAGCCTCCGGACTCGGACGGGTGAAAAACTGTTTTTT.

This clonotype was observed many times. CDR3 sequence (DNA): TGCGCCAGCAGCGCTGGCTCAGGGCGCACTAAAGAGACCCAGTACTTC. The encoded protein is CASSAGSGRTKETQYF. This chain connects TRBV5-1 to TRBJ2-5, with D possibly matching TRBD1 (5 bases). CDR1 is SGHRS and CDR2 is YFSETQ in the germline V gene. V was clipped by 4 bases and J by 3 bases, with 19 bases between them. This CDR3 contains 16 residues.

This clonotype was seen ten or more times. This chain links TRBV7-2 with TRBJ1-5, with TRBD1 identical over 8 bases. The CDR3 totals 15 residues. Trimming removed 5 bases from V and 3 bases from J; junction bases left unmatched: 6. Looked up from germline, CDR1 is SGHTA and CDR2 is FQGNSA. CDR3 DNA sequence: TGTGCCAGCAGCCAAAAGACAGGGGACAATCAGCCCCAGCATTTT. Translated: CASSQKTGDNQPQHF.